This T cell receptor beta chain derives from a study of cytomegalovirus exposure and HLA in healthy donors. Across the study: From donors who were HLA-typed, an early data release held 81 million or so unique TCRs. Notes on the study in general: The productive fraction for most TCR beta V segments was about 90% or about 30% in an earlier analysis. Some public TCRs appeared in many individuals, while most sequences were rare.

PCR involved 60 Vbeta and 13 Jbeta primers. Only in-frame clones appear in the TCRdb table, and some are missing; sequencing was by immunoSEQ multiplex PCR. Of 150,000 to 200,000 clones in the sample, roughly 79% were seen once. Worth noting for this clone: Its antigen is unknown.

The CDR3 has 14 amino acids. V lost 4 bases, J lost 7 bases, and 5 bases stayed unmatched. Germline V gene lookup returns CDR1 MNHEY and CDR2 SMNVEV (reference sequence). Though probably carrying unrecorded immune exposures, donors were nominally healthy at sampling. The sample comprised PBMCs. This receptor was obtained from a middle-aged man in good health and CMV-seropositive. The rearrangement joins TRBV27 to TRBJ2-7, with 12 nucleotides matching TRBD1. CDR3 coding DNA: TGTGCCAGCAGTTGGGACAGGGGGCTGAGTGAGCAGTACTTC. This sequence encodes CASSWDRGLSEQYF.